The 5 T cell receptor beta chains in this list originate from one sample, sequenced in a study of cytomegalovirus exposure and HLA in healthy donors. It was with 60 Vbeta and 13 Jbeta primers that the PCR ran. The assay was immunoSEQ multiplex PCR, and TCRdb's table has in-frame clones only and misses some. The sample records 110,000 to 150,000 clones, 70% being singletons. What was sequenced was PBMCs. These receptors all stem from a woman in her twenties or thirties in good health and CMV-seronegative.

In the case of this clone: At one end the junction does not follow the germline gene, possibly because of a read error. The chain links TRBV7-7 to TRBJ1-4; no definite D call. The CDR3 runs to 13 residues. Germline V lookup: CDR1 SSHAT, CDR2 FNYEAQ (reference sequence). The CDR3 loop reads CASSLRLNEKLFF. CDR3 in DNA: TGTGCTAGCAGCTTACGACTTAATGAAAAACTGTTTTTT.

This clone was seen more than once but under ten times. CDR3 nucleotide sequence: TGTGCCAGCAGCGTAGTTTCAGGAAACAATGAGCAGTTCTTC. The encoded protein is CASSVVSGNNEQFF. J is TRBJ2-1 and V is TRBV9; D is unresolved. Deletions cut 0 bases from V and 5 bases from J, with 9 bases between. CDR1 is SGDLS and CDR2 is YYNGEE in the germline V gene. CDR3 length: 14 residues.

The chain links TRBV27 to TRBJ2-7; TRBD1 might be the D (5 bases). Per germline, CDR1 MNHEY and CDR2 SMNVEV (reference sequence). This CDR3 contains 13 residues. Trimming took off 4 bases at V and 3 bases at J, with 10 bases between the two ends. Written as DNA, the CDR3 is TGTGCCAGCAGTTCATATAGGGGCTACGAGCAGTACTTC. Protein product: CASSSYRGYEQYF.

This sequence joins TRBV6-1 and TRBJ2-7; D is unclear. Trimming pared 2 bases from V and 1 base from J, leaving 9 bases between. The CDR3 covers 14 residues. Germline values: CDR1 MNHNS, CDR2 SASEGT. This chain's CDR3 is CASSESITSYEQYF. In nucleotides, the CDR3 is TGTGCCAGCAGTGAATCTATAACTTCCTACGAGCAGTACTTC.

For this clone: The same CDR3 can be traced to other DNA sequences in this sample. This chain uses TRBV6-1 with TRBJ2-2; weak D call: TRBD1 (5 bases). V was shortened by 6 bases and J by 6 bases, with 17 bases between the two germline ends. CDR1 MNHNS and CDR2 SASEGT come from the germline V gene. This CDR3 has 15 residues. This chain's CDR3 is CASSEFGQGAGELFF. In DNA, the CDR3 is TGTGCCAGCAGCGAGTTTGGTCAGGGTGCCGGGGAGCTGTTTTTT.